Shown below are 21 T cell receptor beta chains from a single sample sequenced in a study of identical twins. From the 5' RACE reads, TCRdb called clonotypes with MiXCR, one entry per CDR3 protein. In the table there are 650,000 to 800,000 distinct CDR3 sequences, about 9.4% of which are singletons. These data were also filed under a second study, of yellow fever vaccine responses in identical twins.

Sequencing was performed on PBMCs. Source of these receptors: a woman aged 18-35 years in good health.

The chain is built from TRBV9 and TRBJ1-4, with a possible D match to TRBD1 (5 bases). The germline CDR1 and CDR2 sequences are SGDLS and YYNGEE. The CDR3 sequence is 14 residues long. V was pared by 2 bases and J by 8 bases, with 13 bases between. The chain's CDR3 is CASSVDAGYEKLFF. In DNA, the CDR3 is TGTGCCAGCAGCGTGGACGCAGGGTACGAAAAACTGTTTTTT.

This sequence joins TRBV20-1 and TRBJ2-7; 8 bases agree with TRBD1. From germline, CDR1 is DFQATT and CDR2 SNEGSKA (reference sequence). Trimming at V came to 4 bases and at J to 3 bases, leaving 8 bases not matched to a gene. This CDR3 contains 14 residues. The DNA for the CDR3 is TGCAGTGCTACTAATGACAGGGGTAGCTACGAGCAGTACTTC. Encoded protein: CSATNDRGSYEQYF.

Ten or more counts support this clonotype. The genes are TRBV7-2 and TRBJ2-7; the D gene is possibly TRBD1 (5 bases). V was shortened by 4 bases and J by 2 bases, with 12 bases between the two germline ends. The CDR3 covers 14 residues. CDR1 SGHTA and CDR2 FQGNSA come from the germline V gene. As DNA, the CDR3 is TGTGCCAGCAGCTGGAGACAGTTACCCTACGAGCAGTACTTC. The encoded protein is CASSWRQLPYEQYF.

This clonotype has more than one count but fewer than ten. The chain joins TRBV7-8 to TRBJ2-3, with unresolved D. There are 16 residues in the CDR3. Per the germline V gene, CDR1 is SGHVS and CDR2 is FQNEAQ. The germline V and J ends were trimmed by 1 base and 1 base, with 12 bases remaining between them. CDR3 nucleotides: TGTGCCAGCAGCTTAGACCGGTCCTTTGGCACAGATACGCAGTATTTT. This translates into CASSLDRSFGTDTQYF.

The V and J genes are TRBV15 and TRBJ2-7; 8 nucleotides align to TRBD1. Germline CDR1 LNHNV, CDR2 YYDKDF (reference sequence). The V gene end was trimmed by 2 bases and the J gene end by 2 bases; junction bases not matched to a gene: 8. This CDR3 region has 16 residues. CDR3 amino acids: CATSRPGQGRAYEQYF. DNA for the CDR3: TGTGCCACCAGCAGACCTGGACAGGGTAGAGCCTACGAGCAGTACTTC.

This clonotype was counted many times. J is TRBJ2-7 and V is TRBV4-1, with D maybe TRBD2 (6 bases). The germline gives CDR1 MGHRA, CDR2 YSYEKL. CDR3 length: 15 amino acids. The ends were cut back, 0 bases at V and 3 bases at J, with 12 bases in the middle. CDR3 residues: CASSQDGASDYEQYF. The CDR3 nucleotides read TGCGCCAGCAGCCAAGATGGGGCTAGCGACTACGAGCAGTACTTC.

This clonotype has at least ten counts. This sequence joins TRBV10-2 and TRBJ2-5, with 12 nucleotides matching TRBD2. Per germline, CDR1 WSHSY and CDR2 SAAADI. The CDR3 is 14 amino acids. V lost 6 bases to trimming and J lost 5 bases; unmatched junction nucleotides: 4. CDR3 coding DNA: TGCGCCAGCAGGACTAGCGGGAGTAAGGAGACCCAGTACTTC. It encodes CASRTSGSKETQYF.

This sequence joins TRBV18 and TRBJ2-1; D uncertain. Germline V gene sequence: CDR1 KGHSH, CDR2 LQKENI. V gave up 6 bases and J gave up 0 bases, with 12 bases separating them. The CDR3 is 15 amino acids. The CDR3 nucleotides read TGTGCCAGCTCGCCTTCTCCTAGCTCCTACAATGAGCAGTTCTTC. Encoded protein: CASSPSPSSYNEQFF.

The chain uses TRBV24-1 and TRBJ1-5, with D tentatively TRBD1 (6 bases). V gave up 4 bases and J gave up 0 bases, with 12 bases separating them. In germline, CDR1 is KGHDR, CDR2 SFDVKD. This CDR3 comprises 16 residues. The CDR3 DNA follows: TGTGCCACCAGTGAACCCGGGACAAGTAGCAATCAGCCCCAGCATTTT. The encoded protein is CATSEPGTSSNQPQHF.

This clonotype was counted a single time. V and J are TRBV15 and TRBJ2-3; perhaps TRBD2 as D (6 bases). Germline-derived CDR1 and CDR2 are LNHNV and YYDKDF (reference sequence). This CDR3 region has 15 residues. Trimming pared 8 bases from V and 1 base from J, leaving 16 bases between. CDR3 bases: TGTGCCACCCAGCCGGGAGAGGGTGGCACAGATACGCAGTATTTT. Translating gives CATQPGEGGTDTQYF.

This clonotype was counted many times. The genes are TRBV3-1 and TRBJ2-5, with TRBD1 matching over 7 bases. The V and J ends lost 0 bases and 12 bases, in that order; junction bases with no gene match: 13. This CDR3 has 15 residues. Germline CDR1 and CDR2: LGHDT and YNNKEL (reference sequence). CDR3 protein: CASSQDGRQGRAEYF. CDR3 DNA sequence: TGTGCCAGCAGCCAAGATGGCCGACAGGGCCGAGCGGAGTACTTC.

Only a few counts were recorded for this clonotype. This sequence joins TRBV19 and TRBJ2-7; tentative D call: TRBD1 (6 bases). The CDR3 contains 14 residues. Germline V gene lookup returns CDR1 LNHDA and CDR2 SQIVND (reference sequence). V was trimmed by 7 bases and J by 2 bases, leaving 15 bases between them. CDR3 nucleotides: TGTGCCAGTACAAAGGGGGTCCACCCCTACGAGCAGTACTTC. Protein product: CASTKGVHPYEQYF.

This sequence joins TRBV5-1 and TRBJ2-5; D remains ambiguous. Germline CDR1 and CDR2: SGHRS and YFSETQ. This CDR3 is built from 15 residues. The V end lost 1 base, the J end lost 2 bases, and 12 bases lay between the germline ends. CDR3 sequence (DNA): TGCGCCAGCAGCTTGTCGGCCAGTACACAAGAGACCCAGTACTTC. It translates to CASSLSASTQETQYF.

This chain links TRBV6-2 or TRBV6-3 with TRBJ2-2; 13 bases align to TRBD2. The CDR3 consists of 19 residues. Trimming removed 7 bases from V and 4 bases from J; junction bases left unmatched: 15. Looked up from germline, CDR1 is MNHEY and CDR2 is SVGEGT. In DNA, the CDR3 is TGTGCCAGCAAAGGGGGGACCTGGACTAGCGGGAGATCCACCGGGGAGCTGTTTTTT. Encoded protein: CASKGGTWTSGRSTGELFF.

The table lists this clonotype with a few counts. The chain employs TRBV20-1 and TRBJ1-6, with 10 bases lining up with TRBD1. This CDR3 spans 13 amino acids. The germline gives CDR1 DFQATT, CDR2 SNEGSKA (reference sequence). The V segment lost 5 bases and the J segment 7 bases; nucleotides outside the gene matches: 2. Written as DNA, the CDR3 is TGCAGTGCTGCGGGACAGGGGAATTCACCCCTCCACTTT. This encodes CSAAGQGNSPLHF.

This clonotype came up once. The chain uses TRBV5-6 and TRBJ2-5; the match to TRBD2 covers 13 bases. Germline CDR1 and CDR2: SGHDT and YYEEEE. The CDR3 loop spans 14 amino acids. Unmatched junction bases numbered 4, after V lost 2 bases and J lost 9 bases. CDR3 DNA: TGTGCCAGCAGCTTCGGGACTAGCGGGACCTCCCAGTACTTC. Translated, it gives CASSFGTSGTSQYF.

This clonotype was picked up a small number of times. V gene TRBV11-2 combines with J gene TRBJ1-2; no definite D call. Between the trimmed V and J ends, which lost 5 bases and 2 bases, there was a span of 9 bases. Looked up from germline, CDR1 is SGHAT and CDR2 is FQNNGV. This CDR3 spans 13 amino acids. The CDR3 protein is CASSQILNYGYTF. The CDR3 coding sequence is TGTGCCAGCAGCCAAATCCTAAACTATGGCTACACCTTC.

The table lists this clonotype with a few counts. The CDR3 here is CSVELLQGSSYEQYF. The CDR3 DNA is TGCAGCGTTGAACTCTTACAGGGGAGCTCCTACGAGCAGTACTTC. V and J are TRBV29-1 and TRBJ2-7, with 7 bases matching TRBD1. CDR1 and CDR2 from the germline V gene are SQVTM and ANQGSEA. The junction had 7 bases not matched to a gene; V was cut back by 2 bases and J by 0 bases. The CDR3 extends over 15 amino acids.

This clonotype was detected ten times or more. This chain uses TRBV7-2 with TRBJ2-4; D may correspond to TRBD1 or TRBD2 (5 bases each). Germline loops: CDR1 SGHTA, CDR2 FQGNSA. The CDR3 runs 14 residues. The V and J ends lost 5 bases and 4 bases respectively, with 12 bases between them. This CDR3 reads CASSPGTGKNIQYF. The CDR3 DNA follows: TGTGCCAGCAGCCCCGGGACCGGGAAAAACATTCAGTACTTC.

The CDR3 nucleotides read TGTGCCAGCAGCTCCAGGGGGCGGGTTAATGAAAAACTGTTTTTT. Protein: CASSSRGRVNEKLFF. This rearrangement joins TRBV13 to TRBJ1-4; 8 bases are shared with TRBD1. With 4 bases clipped from V and 4 bases from J, the junction kept 5 bases outside the gene matches. CDR1 is PRHDT, CDR2 FYEKMQ, per germline (reference sequence). This CDR3 has 15 amino acids.

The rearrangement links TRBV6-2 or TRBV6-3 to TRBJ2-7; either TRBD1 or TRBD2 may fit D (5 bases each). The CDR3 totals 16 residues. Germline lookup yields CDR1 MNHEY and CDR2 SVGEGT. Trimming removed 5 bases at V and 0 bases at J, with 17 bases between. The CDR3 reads CASSGWDPRDSYEQYF. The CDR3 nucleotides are TGTGCCAGCAGTGGATGGGACCCCAGGGACTCCTACGAGCAGTACTTC.